One sample yielded the 26 T cell receptor beta chains listed below, sequenced in a study of shared clonotypes between healthy human individuals. Measured with immunoSEQ multiplex PCR; TCRdb has only the in-frame clones, and not every one. The sample has fewer than 400,000 clones, over 65% seen once; the top ten hold about 9.3%. The source material was memory CD4+ T cells sorted from blood. Subset in this sample: CD45RA-negative fraction. These receptors originate from a man aged 30 to 45 in good health.

V usage is TRBV7-9 and J usage is TRBJ2-1; 10 nucleotides line up with TRBD2. Trimming took 2 bases from V and 10 from J; bases not matched to a gene: 8. Germline CDR1 is SEHNR and CDR2 is FQNEAQ (reference sequence). The CDR3 runs to 15 residues. The CDR3 here is CASSLPLAGVREQFF. CDR3 nucleotides: TGTGCCAGCAGCTTACCGCTAGCGGGAGTCCGCGAGCAGTTCTTC.

This chain connects TRBV7-2 to TRBJ2-7; D unresolved. Germline CDR1 SGHTA, CDR2 FQGNSA. The CDR3 sequence is 14 residues long. Trimming shortened V by 5 bases and J by 2 bases, and 13 bases separated the two germline ends. The CDR3 here is CASSTPLGTYEQYF. CDR3 bases: TGTGCCAGCAGCACTCCTCTAGGGACCTACGAGCAGTACTTC.

The chain has TRBV2 and TRBJ2-5; possible D gene TRBD1, 6 bases. The CDR3 extends over 13 amino acids. V was trimmed by 8 bases and J by 7 bases, leaving 17 bases between them. CDR1 is SNHLY, CDR2 FYNNEI, per germline. The CDR3 DNA is TGTGCCAGCTCCCTAGGGGGATCGGGGACCCAGTACTTC. Residues: CASSLGGSGTQYF.

CDR3 amino acids: CASSSPTILAGSYNEQFF. The CDR3 nucleotides are TGTGCCAGCAGCTCACCGACTATTCTAGCGGGGTCCTACAATGAGCAGTTCTTC. The V and J genes are TRBV7-9 and TRBJ2-1, with 9 bases identical to TRBD2. The length of the CDR3 is 18 residues. Germline CDR1 SEHNR, CDR2 FQNEAQ (reference sequence). Trimming took 4 bases from V and 1 from J; bases not matched to a gene: 11.

V and J are TRBV10-3 and TRBJ2-1, with TRBD2 matching over 11 bases. Germline V gene sequence: CDR1 ENHRY, CDR2 SYGVKD. Losses at the gene ends were 6 bases for V and 5 bases for J; bases not matched to a gene: 3. This CDR3 contains 14 residues. The CDR3 sequence: CAIRLTSGDNEQFF. In DNA form, the CDR3 reads TGTGCCATCAGATTGACTAGCGGGGACAATGAGCAGTTCTTC.

This clone was seen ten or more times. The J gene is TRBJ2-1, the V gene TRBV5-4, with D possibly matching TRBD2 (6 bases). Trimming left V 0 bases short and J 5 bases short, with 12 bases between. The CDR3 spans 15 residues. Germline CDR1 and CDR2: SGHNT and YYREEE (reference sequence). As DNA, the CDR3 is TGTGCCAGCAGCTTGGCCGGGGGACTCCACAATGAGCAGTTCTTC. Translating it yields CASSLAGGLHNEQFF.

CDR3 residues: CATASAFGAGGNTGELFF. As DNA, the CDR3 is TGTGCCACGGCGAGCGCTTTCGGGGCGGGAGGTAACACCGGGGAGCTGTTTTTT. The rearrangement uses TRBV10-3 and TRBJ2-2; the match to TRBD2 covers 8 bases. V lost 10 bases to trimming and J lost 2 bases; unmatched junction nucleotides: 18. Per the germline V gene, CDR1 is ENHRY and CDR2 is SYGVKD. This CDR3 has 18 residues.

The gene calls are TRBV28 and TRBJ2-5, with no clear D. Germline V gene lookup returns CDR1 MDHEN and CDR2 SYDVKM. V gave up 5 bases and J gave up 0 bases, with 13 bases separating them. The CDR3 is made up of 15 amino acids. CDR3 DNA sequence: TGTGCCAGCAGTAGACTCGGAAGGTACCAAGAGACCCAGTACTTC. Amino acids: CASSRLGRYQETQYF.

The rearrangement links TRBV5-1 to TRBJ1-1, with 9 bases lining up with TRBD1. Germline V CDR1 and CDR2: SGHRS, YFSETQ. The CDR3 loop spans 15 amino acids. J gave up 7 bases and V 4 bases, and 11 bases lay outside the gene matches. The CDR3: CASSPIGTGIHEAFF. The CDR3 region has the DNA TGCGCCAGCAGCCCGATAGGGACAGGGATACATGAAGCTTTCTTT.

The chain links TRBV5-5 to TRBJ1-5; D is possibly TRBD1 (5 bases). Germline V gives CDR1 SGHKS, CDR2 YYEKEE (reference sequence). The CDR3 sequence is 14 residues long. Trimming stripped 7 bases from V and 5 bases from J, with 16 bases between. The CDR3 bases are TGTGCCAGCCAAAAGGGGCAGGGCTATCAGCCCCAGCATTTT. Amino acids: CASQKGQGYQPQHF.

The genes are TRBV29-1 and TRBJ2-7; D may match TRBD1 or TRBD2 (6 bases each). The V end lost 4 bases, the J end lost 5 bases, and 15 bases lay between the germline ends. From germline, CDR1 is SQVTM and CDR2 ANQGSEA. The CDR3 consists of 13 residues. CDR3 DNA: TGCAGCGTTGTATCGGGGGCATGGGACGAGCAGTACTTC. This gives the protein CSVVSGAWDEQYF.

CDR3 loop: CASIIGSSGNTIYF. The CDR3 coding sequence is TGTGCCAGCATAATAGGGTCCTCTGGAAACACCATATATTTT. The gene calls are TRBV6-6 and TRBJ1-3; D is uncertain. The germline CDR1 and CDR2 sequences are MNHNY and SVGAGI (reference sequence). The CDR3 length is 14 residues. The V end lost 7 bases, the J end lost 0 bases, and 10 bases lay between the germline ends.

This chain uses TRBV5-1 with TRBJ1-4, with 7 nucleotides matching TRBD1. Per the germline V gene, CDR1 is SGHRS and CDR2 is YFSETQ. The CDR3 is 15 amino acids. V was pared by 4 bases and J by 4 bases, with 7 bases of the junction left unmatched. The CDR3 DNA reads as TGCGCCAGCAGCCTGAGGGGGCCGGGTAATGAAAAACTGTTTTTT. The encoded protein is CASSLRGPGNEKLFF.

The genes are TRBV7-2 and TRBJ2-5, with no clear D. In germline, CDR1 is SGHTA, CDR2 FQGNSA. Deletions cut 5 bases from V and 1 base from J, with 5 bases between. CDR3 length: 12 residues. The CDR3 region is CASSRPQETQYF. For the CDR3, the DNA is TGTGCCAGCAGCCGCCCCCAAGAGACCCAGTACTTC.

This clone was detected only a few times. The chain couples TRBV11-2 to TRBJ2-1; unclear D gene. Germline V gene sequence: CDR1 SGHAT, CDR2 FQNNGV. Between the trimmed V and J ends, which lost 0 bases and 5 bases, there was a span of 5 bases. The CDR3 consists of 13 residues. Written as DNA, the CDR3 is TGTGCCAGCAGCTTAGAGGCTGACAATGAGCAGTTCTTC. The encoded protein is CASSLEADNEQFF. The full variable domain, rest sourced from reference TRBV11-2 and TRBJ2-1, is EAGVAQSPRYKIIEKRQSVAFWCNPISGHATLYWYQQILGQGPKLLIQFQNNGVVDDSQLPKDRFSAERLKGVDSTLKIQPAKLEDSAVYLCASSLEADNEQFFGPGTRLTVL.

V and J are TRBV30 and TRBJ2-4; 7 bases map to TRBD1. Germline assignment: CDR1 GTSNPN and CDR2 SVGIG (reference sequence). The V and J ends lost 4 bases and 7 bases, in that order; junction bases with no gene match: 10. The CDR3 extends over 14 amino acids. The CDR3 loop reads CAWNRDSWINIQYF. As DNA, the CDR3 is TGTGCCTGGAACCGGGACAGTTGGATTAACATTCAGTACTTC.

The chain uses TRBV7-9 and TRBJ1-4; 9 nucleotides align to TRBD1. The V gene's germline CDR1 is SEHNR and CDR2 FQNEAQ (reference sequence). V shed 5 bases and J 6 bases; nucleotides not matched to a gene: 7. There are 15 residues in the CDR3. CDR3 nucleotide sequence: TGTGCCAGCAGCCCAAGCGGGACAGGGCATGAAAAACTGTTTTTT. The encoded protein is CASSPSGTGHEKLFF.

J is TRBJ2-1 and V is TRBV15; D may correspond to TRBD1 or TRBD2 (5 bases each). The CDR3 runs to 15 residues. Germline V gene lookup returns CDR1 LNHNV and CDR2 YYDKDF (reference sequence). V dropped 0 bases and J dropped 7 bases, with 13 bases sitting between them. CDR3 coding DNA: TGTGCCACCAGCAGAGAGGGCCCGGGGACGAATGAGCAGTTCTTC. This gives the protein CATSREGPGTNEQFF.

The chain has TRBV7-2 and TRBJ2-3; D unclear. The CDR3 loop spans 11 amino acids. Trimming cost V 4 bases and J 6 bases, with 5 bases left between them. Germline V gene data show CDR1 as SGHTA and CDR2 as FQGNSA. The CDR3 bases are TGTGCCAGCAGCTACATGGATACGCAGTATTTT. Its protein product is CASSYMDTQYF.

This chain links TRBV13 with TRBJ1-1; TRBD1 might be the D (5 bases). Trimming stripped 4 bases from V and 11 bases from J, with 17 bases between. This CDR3 contains 13 residues. In germline, CDR1 is PRHDT, CDR2 FYEKMQ (reference sequence). In nucleotides, the CDR3 is TGTGCCAGCAGCTCAAGAGGGGCGGGGTGGGCTTTCTTT. It specifies CASSSRGAGWAFF.

This chain links TRBV7-6 with TRBJ2-5; D gene unclear. The CDR3 sequence is 13 residues long. Germline CDR1 SGHVS, CDR2 FNYEAQ. V was cut by 2 bases and J by 5 bases, with 9 bases left in between. The CDR3 nucleotides are TGTGCCAGCAGCTTATCTAGAAGTGAGACCCAGTACTTC. As protein: CASSLSRSETQYF.

The table lists this clone with many counts. The gene calls are TRBV11-2 and TRBJ2-7, with 9 bases matching TRBD1. V trimming: 4 bases; J trimming: 7 bases; junction bases outside the gene matches: 11. The CDR3 length is 15 residues. CDR1 and CDR2 from the germline V gene are SGHAT and FQNNGV. CDR3 sequence reads: CASSSLRDRAGEQYF. The CDR3 nucleotides are TGTGCCAGCAGCTCACTCCGGGACAGGGCGGGTGAGCAGTACTTC.

CDR3 in amino acids: CASSFGLAGGRDSTDTQYF. CDR3 DNA: TGCGCCAGCAGCTTCGGACTAGCGGGAGGGAGGGATAGCACAGATACGCAGTATTTT. The chain links TRBV5-1 to TRBJ2-3; 15 bases line up with TRBD2. The ends lost 2 bases at V and 0 bases at J; junction bases unmatched: 7. The CDR3 has 19 residues. Looked up from germline, CDR1 is SGHRS and CDR2 is YFSETQ.

The chain employs TRBV2 and TRBJ2-2; D ambiguous. Germline V gene lookup returns CDR1 SNHLY and CDR2 FYNNEI. The CDR3 covers 11 residues. V dropped 8 bases and J dropped 8 bases, with 9 bases sitting between them. CDR3 loop: CASSLSGELFF. DNA of the CDR3: TGTGCCAGCTCTCTTTCAGGGGAGCTGTTTTTT.

V gene TRBV18 combines with J gene TRBJ2-7; 10 bases agree with TRBD2. CDR1 is KGHSH and CDR2 is LQKENI in the germline V gene. This CDR3 contains 16 residues. J gave up 5 bases and V 3 bases, and 10 bases lay outside the gene matches. The CDR3 DNA follows: TGTGCCAGCTCACCTACGGCTAGCGGGAGTCAACACGAGCAGTACTTC. Its translation is CASSPTASGSQHEQYF.

In this sample, this clone turned up many times. The rearrangement links TRBV19 to TRBJ2-5; TRBD2 matches at 7 bases. Germline CDR1 and CDR2: LNHDA and SQIVND (reference sequence). V lost 6 bases and J lost 2; bases outside the gene matches: 12. The CDR3 is made up of 16 amino acids. The CDR3 sequence is CASSQSGLVVQETQYF. DNA of the CDR3: TGTGCCAGTAGCCAGTCCGGACTAGTAGTTCAAGAGACCCAGTACTTC.